The text below deals with one TCR beta chain. Trimming took 1 base from V and 3 from J, leaving 10 bases between them. Germline CDR1 and CDR2: SGHRS and YFSETQ. This CDR3 is 14 amino acids long. Some 30,000 T cell genomes (approximately 180 ng DNA) went into each sorted-subset replicate. Authors' processing steps: Filtering differed, since immunoSEQ gave only junction sequences and no quality scores. The data were produced by immunoSEQ multiplex PCR, yet TCRdb's version contains in-frame clones alone and is incomplete. D and trimming come from the DNA, and the V and J calls and clone size come from that table. The table shows about 2 million clones, with approximately 95% occurring only once. The sample is drawn from a study of shared clonotypes between healthy human individuals. CD45RO negativity and positive selection for CCR7 defined naive CD8 cells, a population that excluded terminally differentiated effector memory CD45RA+ cells. Participating donors were healthy, HIV-negative adults free of recent acute infections or vaccinations. Adult Caucasians living in Nashville, Tennessee made up all of the donors.

What was sequenced was naive CD8+ T cells sorted from blood. The rearrangement joins TRBV5-1 to TRBJ1-1; TRBD1 is a possible D gene (5 bases). The receptor's source is a man aged 18 to 29 in good health. CDR3 amino acids: CASSLPGTHTEAFF. The DNA for the CDR3 is TGCGCCAGCAGCTTGCCCGGGACCCACACTGAAGCTTTCTTT.